Sequencing of this T cell receptor (beta chain) was carried out in a study of shared clonotypes between healthy human individuals. CDR1 is MDHEN, CDR2 SYDVKM, per germline. This CDR3 spans 17 amino acids. With 4 bases removed from V and 0 bases from J, the gap between germline ends came to 16 bases. The table came from immunoSEQ multiplex PCR; TCRdb's copy has only in-frame clones and leaves some out. The repertoire has hundreds of thousands of clones, more than 70% of them found once; the top ten carry around 1.7%. Every contributor of samples was a Caucasian grown-up residing in Nashville, Tennessee.

The sequenced sample was memory CD4+ T cells sorted from blood. Noted subset: CD45RA-negative fraction. The rearrangement joins TRBV28 to TRBJ1-5; tentatively, D is TRBD1 (6 bases). This clonotype was obtained from a woman in her thirties in good health. Written as DNA, the CDR3 is TGTGCCAGCAGTTCTGCTGGGGGCGATTATAGCAATCAGCCCCAGCATTTT. This encodes CASSSAGGDYSNQPQHF.